This TCR beta chain was observed in a study of tumor-infiltrating lymphocytes in oesophageal squamous cell carcinoma. This clonotype has ten or more counts. In TCRdb, the PCR reads were re-called with MiXCR into one record per CDR3 protein. The profile covers roughly 13,000 distinct CDR3 sequences, with less than 60% appearing a single time and around 15% taken by the ten largest. The TCR comes from a male donor with esophageal squamous cell carcinoma. Input material: blood.

The CDR3 reads CASRPAAGPARNEQFF. In DNA form, the CDR3 reads TGTGCCAGCAGACCTGCCGCCGGGCCCGCACGCAATGAGCAGTTCTTC. The chain links TRBV7-9 to TRBJ2-5; the D is unclear. The better agreement between TRBJ2-1 and the DNA end casts doubt on the J call. The V gene's germline CDR1 is SEHNR and CDR2 FQNEAQ (reference sequence). This CDR3 has 16 amino acids.